The 21 T cell receptor beta chains given below trace back to one sample, sequenced in a study of CD8 T cells in ankylosing spondylitis. General study results and limits: Ankylosing spondylitis blood appeared to be characterized by a TCR beta motif of roughly eight highly homologous variants.

For these TCRs, the target antigens are not known. TCRdb re-analysed the 5' RACE reads in MiXCR, keeping a single row per CDR3 protein. The profile shows about 440,000 distinct CDR3 sequences, 15% to 20% of them singletons. Sequenced material: blood, either unsorted or a sorted T cell fraction (not recorded which). Receptors were obtained from a male donor with ankylosing spondylitis.

As concerns this clonotype: Just one base apart from a much larger clone, this may be a read error. Likely a read error: the CDR3 ends without its conserved phenylalanine or tryptophan. The chain recombines TRBV12-3 or TRBV12-4 with TRBJ2-5; D is uncertain. V shed 3 bases and J shed 5 bases, with 4 bases lying between them. There are 11 residues in the CDR3. The CDR3 sequence is CASSLFETQYL. Here the CDR3 DNA reads TGTGCCAGCAGTTTGTTTGAGACCCAGTACTTA.

The V gene is TRBV11-2, the J gene TRBJ2-5; the D is unclear. This CDR3 has 14 amino acids. Germline CDR1 reads SGHAT; CDR2 reads FQNNGV. Trimming removed 6 bases from V and 5 bases from J, with 16 bases in between. In DNA, the CDR3 is TGTGCCAGCAGTAATCCCCCCCTGCGGGAGACCCAGTACTTC. This translates into CASSNPPLRETQYF.

The chain uses TRBV2 and TRBJ2-7; TRBD1 might be the D (7 bases). With 4 bases removed from V and 4 bases from J, the gap between germline ends came to 14 bases. The CDR3 extends over 14 amino acids. In germline, CDR1 is SNHLY, CDR2 FYNNEI. The chain's CDR3 is CASSAQGGLYEQYF. The CDR3 DNA reads as TGTGCCAGCAGTGCGCAGGGGGGATTATACGAGCAGTACTTC.

The genes are TRBV20-1 and TRBJ2-7; 7 bases fit TRBD1. V gave up 6 bases and J gave up 1 base; unmatched junction bases: 9. The CDR3 is made up of 14 amino acids. CDR1 and CDR2 (germline): DFQATT, SNEGSKA (reference sequence). CDR3 protein: CSAVPGTASYEQYF. CDR3 sequence (DNA): TGCAGTGCCGTACCCGGGACAGCATCCTACGAGCAGTACTTC.

This clonotype has a handful of counts. The V call is TRBV30, the J call TRBJ2-7; weak D call: TRBD1 (5 bases). Germline V gives CDR1 GTSNPN, CDR2 SVGIG (reference sequence). The CDR3 loop spans 12 amino acids. V lost 1 base to trimming and J lost 7 bases, with 11 bases between them. This CDR3 is CAWSGGPEEQYF. The CDR3 DNA follows: TGTGCCTGGAGTGGGGGCCCGGAGGAGCAGTACTTC.

This clonotype was detected only once. The chain couples TRBV7-9 to TRBJ1-1; tentative D call: TRBD1 (6 bases). In germline, CDR1 is SEHNR, CDR2 FQNEAQ (reference sequence). V was shortened by 10 bases and J by 8 bases, with 17 bases between the two germline ends. This CDR3 is built from 12 residues. The CDR3 bases are TGTGCCACCACCTTACGGGGGCTAGAAGCTTTCTTT. Residues: CATTLRGLEAFF.

This clonotype was detected ten times or more. The CDR3, as DNA: TGTGCCAGCAGTTTAGCGGGGTGGGACACTGAAGCTTTCTTT. Its translation is CASSLAGWDTEAFF. The rearrangement uses TRBV12-3 or TRBV12-4 and TRBJ1-1; no clear D gene. The CDR3 spans 14 residues. Trimming removed 0 bases from V and 3 bases from J, with 8 bases in between.

The CDR3 loop reads CSALTSGRGYEQYF. The CDR3 DNA reads TGCAGTGCGCTCACTAGCGGGAGAGGATACGAGCAGTACTTC. The chain employs TRBV20-1 and TRBJ2-7; 11 bases map to TRBD2. J lost 4 bases, V lost 6 bases, and 8 bases had no gene match. This CDR3 comprises 14 residues. CDR1 and CDR2 (germline): DFQATT, SNEGSKA (reference sequence).

This chain uses TRBV18 with TRBJ2-3; D unclear. Trimming removed 2 bases from V and 3 bases from J, with 9 bases in between. The CDR3 spans 14 residues. In germline, CDR1 is KGHSH, CDR2 LQKENI. CDR3 sequence reads: CASSPGFETDTQYF. The CDR3 region has the DNA TGTGCCAGCTCACCAGGGTTTGAAACAGATACGCAGTATTTT.

The genes are TRBV11-2 and TRBJ2-7; D gene ambiguous. The CDR3 spans 13 residues. Trimming stripped 5 bases from V and 4 bases from J, with 12 bases between. In germline, CDR1 is SGHAT, CDR2 FQNNGV. CDR3 amino acids: CASSTPGYYEQYF. The CDR3 nucleotides are TGTGCCAGCAGCACCCCAGGTTATTACGAGCAGTACTTC.

This clonotype occurred a few times. This chain uses TRBV9 with TRBJ2-1; 7 nucleotides align to TRBD1. The V segment lost 5 bases and the J segment 1 base; nucleotides outside the gene matches: 6. Germline CDR1 reads SGDLS; CDR2 reads YYNGEE. The CDR3 totals 15 residues. The CDR3 region is CASSKGQASYNEQFF. For the CDR3, the DNA is TGTGCCAGCAGTAAAGGACAGGCGTCCTACAATGAGCAGTTCTTC.

The chain uses TRBV2 and TRBJ2-1; 10 bases align to TRBD2. Germline V gene sequence: CDR1 SNHLY, CDR2 FYNNEI. CDR3 length: 15 amino acids. Trimming took 3 bases from V and 8 from J; bases not matched to a gene: 7. The CDR3 region is CASSEQAGGLDEQFF. CDR3 DNA sequence: TGTGCCAGCAGTGAGCAAGCGGGGGGGCTCGATGAGCAGTTCTTC.

This clonotype appeared a few times. The chain combines TRBV10-3 with TRBJ1-1; TRBD1 matches 7 bases. V lost 6 bases to trimming and J lost 1 base; unmatched junction nucleotides: 5. The germline V gene encodes CDR1 ENHRY and CDR2 SYGVKD. This CDR3 region has 14 residues. CDR3 DNA: TGTGCCATCAGGGCCAGGGGGACGAACACTGAAGCTTTCTTT. It encodes CAIRARGTNTEAFF.

This chain joins TRBV6-2 or TRBV6-3 and TRBJ1-5; D may be TRBD1 (6 bases). Trimming removed 4 bases at V and 0 bases at J, with 13 bases between. The CDR3 contains 16 residues. In germline, CDR1 is MNHEY, CDR2 SVGEGT. The CDR3 spells CASSSITGNSNQPQHF. The CDR3 bases are TGTGCCAGCAGTTCTATAACAGGGAATAGCAATCAGCCCCAGCATTTT.

This rearrangement joins TRBV10-2 to TRBJ1-2; 7 nucleotides agree with TRBD1. CDR3 length: 12 amino acids. Germline values: CDR1 WSHSY, CDR2 SAAADI. V shed 2 bases, J shed 6 bases, and the junction held 0 bases outside the gene matches. CDR3 nucleotide sequence: TGCGCCAGCAGTGAGACAGGGGATGGCTACACCTTC. This codes for CASSETGDGYTF.

The chain joins TRBV12-3 or TRBV12-4 to TRBJ2-1; TRBD1 agrees at 9 bases. V gave up 0 bases and J gave up 4 bases; unmatched junction bases: 4. The CDR3 spans 16 residues. Written as DNA, the CDR3 is TGTGCCAGCAGTTTAGCGGGGACAGGGATGTACAATGAGCAGTTCTTC. This encodes CASSLAGTGMYNEQFF.

This clonotype has more than one count but fewer than ten. The chain has TRBV2 and TRBJ2-7; D is unresolved. V shed 4 bases and J shed 3 bases, with 4 bases lying between them. This CDR3 region has 11 residues. Germline V gene sequence: CDR1 SNHLY, CDR2 FYNNEI. The CDR3 reads CASSADYEQYF. In DNA form, the CDR3 reads TGTGCCAGCAGTGCGGACTACGAGCAGTACTTC.

This clonotype was counted between two and nine times. The CDR3 protein is CASWDRGGNQPQHF. The CDR3, as DNA: TGTGCCAGCTGGGACAGGGGGGGCAATCAGCCCCAGCATTTT. The chain is built from TRBV27 and TRBJ1-5, with 11 nucleotides matching TRBD1. With 8 bases clipped from V and 2 bases from J, the junction kept 2 bases outside the gene matches. The CDR3 contains 14 residues. Per germline, CDR1 MNHEY and CDR2 SMNVEV (reference sequence).

This clonotype turned up a few times. V is TRBV11-2 and J is TRBJ1-1; TRBD1 matches at 9 bases. This CDR3 region has 15 residues. Per the germline V gene, CDR1 is SGHAT and CDR2 is FQNNGV. Trimming cost V 3 bases and J 5 bases; bases outside gene matches: 7. CDR3 DNA sequence: TGTGCCAGCAGCTTCCCGGGGACAGGGAGTACTGAAGCTTTCTTT. Amino acids: CASSFPGTGSTEAFF.

This clonotype was detected a few times. The gene calls are TRBV3-1 and TRBJ2-5; D unclear. Trimming removed 4 bases from V and 5 bases from J, with 8 bases in between. The V gene's germline CDR1 is LGHDT and CDR2 YNNKEL (reference sequence). This CDR3 spans 12 amino acids. The CDR3 loop reads CASSPESETQYF. For the CDR3, the DNA is TGTGCCAGCAGCCCCGAATCGGAGACCCAGTACTTC.

This clonotype was detected only a few times. This rearrangement joins TRBV10-3 to TRBJ2-5, with D perhaps TRBD1 (6 bases). Per germline, CDR1 ENHRY and CDR2 SYGVKD. This CDR3 has 13 amino acids. V was clipped by 6 bases and J by 1 base, with 9 bases between them. The CDR3 region is CAISGTSQETQYF. The CDR3 nucleotides read TGTGCCATCAGCGGGACAAGCCAAGAGACCCAGTACTTC.